Listed below are T cell receptor beta chains from one sample, sequenced in a study of PD-L1 blockade in urothelial cancer. The data were produced by immunoSEQ multiplex PCR, yet TCRdb's version contains in-frame clones alone and is incomplete. The table includes about 130,000 clones, more than 75% detected once. The specimen was PBMCs, collected around atezolizumab (anti-PD-L1) treatment. The receptors shown here come from a man aged 45-65 years with urothelial cancer. CDR3s include the opening cysteine and the closing phenylalanine or tryptophan. The order of the fields is V gene, D gene, clone size, J gene, CDR3 DNA, CDR3 protein. A D gene is named only where the DNA matches it firmly. Rows may omit the clone size; those that give it use once, few, many or a size class.

V gene: TRBV6-5
D gene: .
clone size: few
J gene: TRBJ1-1
CDR3 DNA: TGTGCCAGCAGCCAAGCGGGGTACCCCACTGAAGCTTTCTTT
CDR3 protein: CASSQAGYPTEAFF

V gene: TRBV19
D gene: TRBD1
clone size: .
J gene: TRBJ1-5
CDR3 DNA: TGTGCCAGTAGTACGTTCGGGGGGACAGGGGTTCAGCCCCAGCATTTT
CDR3 protein: CASSTFGGTGVQPQHF

V gene: TRBV27
D gene: TRBD2
clone size: .
J gene: TRBJ2-2
CDR3 DNA: TGTGCCAGCAGTCCTAGCGGGAGTATCGGGGAGCTGTTTTTT
CDR3 protein: CASSPSGSIGELFF

V gene: TRBV18
D gene: .
clone size: .
J gene: TRBJ2-5
CDR3 DNA: TGTGCCAGCTCCCCCGGCCTGAGGGAGACCCAGTACTTC
CDR3 protein: CASSPGLRETQYF

V gene: TRBV4-1
D gene: .
clone size: .
J gene: TRBJ2-1
CDR3 DNA: TGCGCCAGCAGCCAGGCTGGACAAGCAGTCCACAATGAGCAGTTCTTC
CDR3 protein: CASSQAGQAVHNEQFF

V gene: TRBV25-1
D gene: .
clone size: .
J gene: TRBJ2-1
CDR3 DNA: TGTGCCAGCACCCGAGGGTACAATGAGCAGTTCTTC
CDR3 protein: CASTRGYNEQFF

V gene: TRBV2
D gene: .
clone size: .
J gene: TRBJ2-3
CDR3 DNA: TGTGCCAGCAGTGAAGCGGGAGTGGACTCGGAAGATACGCAGTATTTT
CDR3 protein: CASSEAGVDSEDTQYF

V gene: TRBV29-1
D gene: .
clone size: .
J gene: TRBJ1-1
CDR3 DNA: TGCAGCTATAGACCCCTGGGAGTGAACACTGAAGCTTTCTTT
CDR3 protein: CSYRPLGVNTEAFF

V gene: TRBV19
D gene: .
clone size: .
J gene: TRBJ1-5
CDR3 DNA: TGTGCCAGTACCCTCGCGGCCGGACAACTGGGCAATCAGCCCCAGCATTTT
CDR3 protein: CASTLAAGQLGNQPQHF

V gene: TRBV28
D gene: TRBD2
clone size: .
J gene: TRBJ2-7
CDR3 DNA: TGTGCCAGCAGTTTATGGGGAGGGTCCCTTGGGAAGCAGTACTTC
CDR3 protein: CASSLWGGSLGKQYF

V gene: TRBV27
D gene: TRBD2
clone size: .
J gene: TRBJ2-1
CDR3 DNA: TGTGCCAGCAGTTTCCGACTAGCGGGGCGAAACTCCTACAATGAGCAGTTCTTC
CDR3 protein: CASSFRLAGRNSYNEQFF

V gene: TRBV7-8
D gene: TRBD2
clone size: few
J gene: TRBJ2-7
CDR3 DNA: TGTGCCAGCACCCCGCAGGCGGGAGTATACGAGCAGTACTTC
CDR3 protein: CASTPQAGVYEQYF

V gene: TRBV4-1
D gene: TRBD1
clone size: few
J gene: TRBJ1-5
CDR3 DNA: TGCGCCAGCAGCCCAACGGACAGGGGGGTACAGCCCCAGCATTTT
CDR3 protein: CASSPTDRGVQPQHF

V gene: TRBV19
D gene: .
clone size: .
J gene: TRBJ1-1
CDR3 DNA: TGTGCCAGTAGTTCCGGACGGACTTCGGGTACTGAAGCTTTCTTT
CDR3 protein: CASSSGRTSGTEAFF

V gene: TRBV19
D gene: TRBD2
clone size: .
J gene: TRBJ2-7
CDR3 DNA: TGTGCCAGTAGTATTGCGCGGGAGATCGACGAGCAGTACTTC
CDR3 protein: CASSIAREIDEQYF

V gene: TRBV7-9
D gene: TRBD2
clone size: .
J gene: TRBJ2-1
CDR3 DNA: TGTGCCAGCAGCTTCGGCACTAGCGGGCAAAATGAGCAGTTCTTC
CDR3 protein: CASSFGTSGQNEQFF